One and the same sample provided the 5 T cell receptor beta chains below, sequenced in a study of cytomegalovirus exposure and HLA in healthy donors. Sequencing was performed with immunoSEQ multiplex PCR; in TCRdb, only in-frame clones are kept and a portion is missing. This table has under 200,000 clones, about nine tenths appearing once. Sequenced input: PBMCs. The origin of the receptors is a woman aged 18-29 years in good health and CMV-seropositive.

V usage is TRBV7-3 and J usage is TRBJ2-6, with D possibly matching TRBD2 (5 bases). Trimming cost V 6 bases and J 0 bases, with 6 bases left between them. CDR3 length equals 14 residues. Germline V gene sequence: CDR1 SGHTA, CDR2 FQGTGA. Here the CDR3 DNA reads TGTGCCAGCAGACGGGGCTCTGGGGCCAACGTCCTGACTTTC. Protein: CASRRGSGANVLTF.

The J gene is TRBJ1-5, the V gene TRBV18; D gene uncertain. The V gene lost 3 bases and the J gene lost 0 bases, with 6 bases spanning the gap. CDR1 and CDR2 from the germline V gene are KGHSH and LQKENI. The CDR3 spans 14 residues. CDR3 DNA: TGTGCCAGCTCACCCCAGGATAGCAATCAGCCCCAGCATTTT. It codes for CASSPQDSNQPQHF.

The chain links TRBV7-8 to TRBJ1-2; 9 nucleotides agree with TRBD1. Losses at the gene ends were 4 bases for V and 3 bases for J; bases not matched to a gene: 12. Germline V lookup: CDR1 SGHVS, CDR2 FQNEAQ. The CDR3 extends over 17 amino acids. CDR3 sequence reads: CASSYLRVTGGDYGYTF. CDR3 nucleotide sequence: TGTGCCAGCAGCTATCTCCGTGTGACAGGGGGGGACTATGGCTACACCTTC.

This clone came up once. This chain connects TRBV30 to TRBJ1-1, with TRBD1 matching over 8 bases. This CDR3 is built from 14 residues. Trimming cost V 4 bases and J 3 bases; bases outside gene matches: 7. The germline gives CDR1 GTSNPN, CDR2 SVGIG (reference sequence). The DNA of the CDR3 is TGTGCCTGGAACAGGGGGTTGTTTGACACTGAAGCTTTCTTT. Residues: CAWNRGLFDTEAFF.

In nucleotides, the CDR3 is TGTGCCTCCCAAGGTCTAGCGGGAGTCGTCAGCAATGAGCAGTTCTTC. The encoded protein is CASQGLAGVVSNEQFF. This chain joins TRBV7-9 and TRBJ2-1, with 10 bases fitting TRBD2. Germline V gene lookup returns CDR1 SEHNR and CDR2 FQNEAQ (reference sequence). This CDR3 contains 16 residues. The J segment lost 6 bases and the V segment lost 11 bases, leaving 16 bases of the junction unmatched.